These 30 T cell receptor beta chains were all obtained from the same sample, sequenced in a study of post-analysis software for immune sequencing data (dated by TCRdb to about 2015). Libraries were built with PCR. Sequencing took place on an Illumina HiSeq 2500. To reduce PCR and sequencing biases, unique molecular identifiers were built into the TCR beta cDNA libraries. TCRdb trimmed the raw reads at Q25, called clones with MiXCR and kept productive beta chains. Each CDR3 protein appears once, grouped with its most common genes and DNA. The sample table contains 160,000 or so distinct CDR3 sequences; only one count was recorded for 30% to 45% of them. 28% of the sample goes to the ten largest clones. According to the study, the label for this sample's time point signals: second blood draw from one MS patient after hematopoietic stem cell transplantation. The sample here was blood, taken after autologous hematopoietic stem cell transplantation. These receptors came from a girl aged 10-17 years with multiple sclerosis. Donor details come from another sample of the same person, matched by shared clones.

J is TRBJ2-5 and V is TRBV28; D uncertain. The DNA matches TRBJ2-7 better at its end, which makes the J call doubtful. Germline CDR1 is MDHEN and CDR2 is SYDVKM. This CDR3 contains 14 residues. The CDR3 DNA sequence: TGTGCCAGCAGTCCTTCTTTTACCTCCTACGAGCAGTACTTC. Residues: CASSPSFTSYEQYF.

The V gene is TRBV28, the J gene TRBJ2-2; D perhaps matches TRBD2 (5 bases). Germline-derived CDR1 and CDR2 are MDHEN and SYDVKM. The V end lost 6 bases, the J end lost 0 bases, and 14 bases lay between the germline ends. The CDR3 is made up of 16 amino acids. CDR3 sequence: CASSLYSASNTGELFF. The CDR3 nucleotides are TGTGCCAGCAGCTTGTATAGCGCTTCGAACACCGGGGAGCTGTTTTTT.

This clonotype was found many times. The chain employs TRBV12-3 or TRBV12-4 and TRBJ2-7, with D possibly TRBD1 on 6 matching bases. The CDR3 spans 14 residues. Trimming removed 8 bases from V and 7 bases from J, with 21 bases in between. For the CDR3, the DNA is TGTGCCAGCTGCGCCGGGACACATAGCTGGGAGCAGTACTTC. Translated: CASCAGTHSWEQYF.

This clonotype was seen a few times. This sequence joins TRBV5-6 and TRBJ2-3; TRBD1 matches at 9 bases. This CDR3 comprises 19 residues. J lost 6 bases, V lost 3 bases, and 20 bases had no gene match. Germline CDR1 and CDR2: SGHDT and YYEEEE. The CDR3 region is CASSSNTGGGLDHGDTQYF. In DNA, the CDR3 is TGTGCCAGCAGCTCTAACACAGGGGGCGGCCTCGATCATGGGGATACGCAGTATTTT.

The chain combines TRBV20-1 with TRBJ1-4; a weak D match, TRBD1 (5 bases). The CDR3 spans 12 residues. Trimming cost V 5 bases and J 7 bases, with 11 bases left between them. Germline CDR1 is DFQATT and CDR2 is SNEGSKA (reference sequence). In DNA, the CDR3 is TGCAGTGCTCGGCAGGGTGGTGAAAAACTGTTTTTT. It specifies CSARQGGEKLFF.

This chain joins TRBV4-1 and TRBJ2-1; D unclear. Trimming removed 0 bases from V and 8 bases from J, with 11 bases in between. Germline assignment: CDR1 MGHRA and CDR2 YSYEKL. CDR3 length: 14 amino acids. The CDR3 region has the DNA TGCGCCAGCAGCCAAGAGGGGTGGTGGGATGAGCAGTTCTTC. It yields the protein CASSQEGWWDEQFF.

This clonotype has more than one count but fewer than ten. The genes are TRBV27 and TRBJ2-1; 7 bases agree with TRBD2. The germline V gene encodes CDR1 MNHEY and CDR2 SMNVEV (reference sequence). Trimming at V came to 9 bases and at J to 4 bases, leaving 9 bases not matched to a gene. The CDR3 contains 14 residues. The CDR3 nucleotides are TGTGCCAGTACCGAAGCGGGACCATACAATGAGCAGTTCTTC. Its protein product is CASTEAGPYNEQFF.

V usage is TRBV7-2 and J usage is TRBJ2-4, with TRBD1 identical over 7 bases. The DNA end is a closer match to TRBJ2-5, so the J assignment may be wrong. This CDR3 comprises 16 residues. Germline CDR1 SGHTA, CDR2 FQGNSA. CDR3 sequence (DNA): TGTGCCAGCAGCTTAGCGTTCGACAGGGTTGGGGAGACCCAGTACTTC. Translated: CASSLAFDRVGETQYF.

In this sample, this clonotype turned up once. Sequence at one end of the junction differs from germline and may be a read error. This chain uses TRBV7-9 with TRBJ1-6; 7 nucleotides agree with TRBD1. CDR3 size: 15 residues. Germline CDR1 and CDR2: SEHNR and FQNEAQ (reference sequence). Written as DNA, the CDR3 is TGTGCCGGCAGTCAAAACAGGGGAGCGAATTCACCCCTCCACTTT. Residues: CAGSQNRGANSPLHF.

The chain joins TRBV3-1 to TRBJ2-1; a possible D gene is TRBD2 (6 bases). This CDR3 has 17 amino acids. Looked up from germline, CDR1 is LGHDT and CDR2 is YNNKEL (reference sequence). V lost 1 base to trimming and J lost 0 bases, with 13 bases between them. Written as DNA, the CDR3 is TGTGCCAGCAGCCAAGTTTCCAGCGGGCGCTCCTACAATGAGCAGTTCTTC. It specifies CASSQVSSGRSYNEQFF.

The CDR3 DNA is TGTGCCAGCAGCTTAAGACTAGGCGGGGGGGGCCGGAATGAGCAGTTCTTC. Translated, it gives CASSLRLGGGGRNEQFF. The rearrangement uses TRBV7-2 and TRBJ2-1; TRBD2 matches 9 bases. The CDR3 contains 17 residues. Trimming took 2 bases from V and 7 from J; bases not matched to a gene: 12. Looked up from germline, CDR1 is SGHTA and CDR2 is FQGNSA.

CDR3 sequence (DNA): TGTGCCAGCAGCGGGGGACTAGCGGGAGAATGGGGCTACGAGCAGTACTTC. Protein product: CASSGGLAGEWGYEQYF. V gene TRBV7-9 combines with J gene TRBJ2-7; 14 bases line up with TRBD2. The CDR3 has 17 residues. Germline CDR1 reads SEHNR; CDR2 reads FQNEAQ (reference sequence). After removal of 5 bases from V and 3 bases from J, the junction contained 9 bases not matched to a gene.

V usage is TRBV5-6 and J usage is TRBJ1-5, with a weak D call TRBD1 (5 bases). This CDR3 has 14 amino acids. The V and J ends lost 4 bases and 2 bases respectively, with 10 bases between them. CDR1 is SGHDT, CDR2 YYEEEE, per germline. The CDR3 loop is CASSPMGGNQPQHF. CDR3 coding DNA: TGTGCCAGCAGCCCGATGGGGGGCAATCAGCCCCAGCATTTT. Full variable domain (missing parts from reference TRBV5-6 and TRBJ1-5): DAGVTQSPTHLIKTRGQQVTLRCSPKSGHDTVSWYQQALGQGPQFIFQYYEEEERQRGNFPDRFSGHQFPNYSSELNVNALLLGDSALYLCASSPMGGNQPQHFGDGTRLSIL.

The rearrangement links TRBV6-5 to TRBJ2-1; tentatively, D is TRBD1 (6 bases). Germline-derived CDR1 and CDR2 are MNHEY and SVGAGI. This CDR3 is built from 15 residues. Trimming took off 5 bases at V and 5 bases at J, with 16 bases between the two ends. CDR3 region: CASSHRVGPDNEQFF. Here the CDR3 DNA reads TGTGCCAGCAGTCACAGGGTTGGCCCCGACAATGAGCAGTTCTTC.

The sample holds a few counts of this clonotype. The chain employs TRBV27 and TRBJ2-2; possible D gene TRBD1, 5 bases. Germline V gives CDR1 MNHEY, CDR2 SMNVEV (reference sequence). The length of the CDR3 is 14 residues. V was shortened by 0 bases and J by 4 bases, with 6 bases between the two germline ends. The chain's CDR3 is CASSLSQGTGELFF. As DNA, the CDR3 is TGTGCCAGCAGTTTATCGCAGGGCACCGGGGAGCTGTTTTTT.

With respect to this clonotype: This could be a read error, since a much larger clone is one nucleotide away. The chain combines TRBV5-1 with TRBJ2-5, with TRBD1 as a possible D gene (6 bases). The better agreement between TRBJ2-7 and the DNA end casts doubt on the J call. The CDR3 spans 15 residues. Germline V gene lookup returns CDR1 SGHRS and CDR2 YFSETQ. The CDR3 here is CASSLAGDRESEQYF. CDR3 DNA: TGCGCCAGCAGCTTGGCAGGGGATCGTGAGTCCGAGCAGTACTTC.

This clonotype was recorded at least ten times. This chain uses TRBV10-3 with TRBJ2-6; no firm D call. The CDR3 spans 12 residues. V was trimmed by 10 bases and J by 1 base, leaving 5 bases between them. Germline values: CDR1 ENHRY, CDR2 SYGVKD. CDR3 protein: CATKSGANVLTF. The CDR3 coding sequence is TGTGCCACGAAGTCTGGGGCCAACGTCCTGACTTTC.

This clonotype was observed at least ten times. This chain connects TRBV24-1 to TRBJ2-1; D remains unclear. Germline V CDR1 and CDR2: KGHDR, SFDVKD. CDR3 length: 12 residues. V was trimmed by 1 base and J by 7 bases, leaving 4 bases between them. The CDR3 loop is CATSDFLNEQFF. The CDR3 nucleotides are TGTGCCACCAGTGATTTCCTTAATGAGCAGTTCTTC.

This rearrangement joins TRBV28 to TRBJ2-3; 7 bases are shared with TRBD1. The J segment lost 0 bases and the V segment lost 6 bases, leaving 3 bases of the junction unmatched. The CDR3 has 14 amino acids. Germline V gene sequence: CDR1 MDHEN, CDR2 SYDVKM. CDR3 sequence (DNA): TGTGCCAGCAGGGGACAGTTGAGCACAGATACGCAGTATTTT. The encoded protein is CASRGQLSTDTQYF.

This clonotype has a handful of counts. The chain employs TRBV27 and TRBJ2-1; 13 bases map to TRBD2. The CDR3 contains 14 residues. J lost 7 bases, V lost 4 bases, and 1 base had no gene match. Germline V gene sequence: CDR1 MNHEY, CDR2 SMNVEV (reference sequence). CDR3 coding DNA: TGTGCCAGCAGTTGGGGACTAGCGGGGAATGAGCAGTTCTTC. As protein: CASSWGLAGNEQFF.

This clonotype was recorded a few times. This chain joins TRBV6-4 and TRBJ2-2; 9 bases line up with TRBD1. Germline CDR1 MRHNA, CDR2 SNTAGT. The CDR3 loop spans 16 amino acids. The V gene end was trimmed by 0 bases and the J gene end by 4 bases; junction bases not matched to a gene: 3. CDR3 DNA sequence: TGTGCCAGCAGTGACTCAGGACAGGGGACCACCGGGGAGCTGTTTTTT. It encodes CASSDSGQGTTGELFF.

This clonotype was picked up many times. The rearrangement links TRBV27 to TRBJ1-5; D gene unclear. Germline V gene lookup returns CDR1 MNHEY and CDR2 SMNVEV (reference sequence). V lost 6 bases and J 1 base, leaving 10 bases between the germline ends. This CDR3 is built from 14 residues. The DNA for the CDR3 is TGTGCCAGCAGCCCGGGGAGGAGCAATCAGCCCCAGCATTTT. It translates to CASSPGRSNQPQHF.

The rearrangement joins TRBV24-1 to TRBJ2-1; perhaps TRBD1 as D (6 bases). With the DNA end fitting TRBJ2-7 better, the J assignment may be wrong. The CDR3 is made up of 21 amino acids. Germline values: CDR1 KGHDR, CDR2 SFDVKD. The CDR3 nucleotides read TGTGCCACCAGTGAGTCAGGGGAGTTTTCTTTCGGCCTACCGCGATACAATGAGCAGTACTTC. Its protein is CATSESGEFSFGLPRYNEQYF.

This clonotype occurred many times. This chain joins TRBV29-1 and TRBJ2-7, with D unclear. Trimming pared 7 bases from V and 1 base from J, leaving 14 bases between. The germline CDR1 and CDR2 sequences are SQVTM and ANQGSEA. The CDR3 consists of 13 residues. The CDR3 DNA reads TGCAGCGCTCGGCAAGCGCCTTCCTACGAGCAGTACTTC. It is translated as CSARQAPSYEQYF.

The chain carries TRBV6-6 and TRBJ2-7; 7 bases are shared with TRBD1. The CDR3 contains 11 residues. The germline V gene has CDR1 MNHNY and CDR2 SVGAGI (reference sequence). The V segment lost 7 bases and the J segment 6 bases; nucleotides outside the gene matches: 3. The CDR3 sequence: CASTHRGEQYF. The CDR3 region has the DNA TGTGCCAGCACCCACAGGGGCGAGCAGTACTTC.

The chain combines TRBV4-2 with TRBJ2-7; TRBD1 might be the D (5 bases). Germline assignment: CDR1 LGHNA and CDR2 YNFKEQ. V shed 4 bases and J shed 5 bases, with 15 bases lying between them. The CDR3 consists of 14 residues. CDR3: CASSPQGDFDEQYF. DNA for the CDR3: TGTGCCAGCAGCCCCCAAGGGGATTTCGACGAGCAGTACTTC.

In DNA form, the CDR3 reads TGTGCCAGCAGTTGCGGGACAGACGGAGTCGAGCAGTACTTC. It encodes CASSCGTDGVEQYF. The genes are TRBV27 and TRBJ2-7, with TRBD1 as a possible D gene (7 bases). CDR1 is MNHEY, CDR2 SMNVEV, per germline (reference sequence). Trimming pared 4 bases from V and 6 bases from J, leaving 16 bases between. CDR3 length: 14 amino acids.

The chain employs TRBV6-2 or TRBV6-3 and TRBJ2-1; no firm D call. Trimming stripped 4 bases from V and 2 bases from J, with 6 bases between. CDR3 length: 13 amino acids. Germline-derived CDR1 and CDR2 are MNHEY and SVGEGT. As DNA, the CDR3 is TGTGCCAGCAGTTTAACTGCCTACAATGAGCAGTTCTTC. Residues: CASSLTAYNEQFF.

This clonotype was counted a few times. This rearrangement joins TRBV6-6 to TRBJ2-7; 9 positions match TRBD2. After removal of 0 bases from V and 7 bases from J, the junction contained 16 bases not matched to a gene. This CDR3 region has 18 residues. Germline CDR1 is MNHNY and CDR2 is SVGAGI (reference sequence). As DNA, the CDR3 is TGTGCCAGCAGTTACTCCCCCCATCTAGCGGGAAGGGCGAGTGAGCAGTACTTC. Translated: CASSYSPHLAGRASEQYF.

J is TRBJ1-5 and V is TRBV28; D not resolved. CDR3 length equals 13 residues. Trimming took 4 bases from V and 6 from J, leaving 10 bases between them. The germline V gene has CDR1 MDHEN and CDR2 SYDVKM. CDR3 DNA: TGTGCCAGCAGTTCCCCCGAAGCTCAGCCCCAGCATTTT. Its protein is CASSSPEAQPQHF.